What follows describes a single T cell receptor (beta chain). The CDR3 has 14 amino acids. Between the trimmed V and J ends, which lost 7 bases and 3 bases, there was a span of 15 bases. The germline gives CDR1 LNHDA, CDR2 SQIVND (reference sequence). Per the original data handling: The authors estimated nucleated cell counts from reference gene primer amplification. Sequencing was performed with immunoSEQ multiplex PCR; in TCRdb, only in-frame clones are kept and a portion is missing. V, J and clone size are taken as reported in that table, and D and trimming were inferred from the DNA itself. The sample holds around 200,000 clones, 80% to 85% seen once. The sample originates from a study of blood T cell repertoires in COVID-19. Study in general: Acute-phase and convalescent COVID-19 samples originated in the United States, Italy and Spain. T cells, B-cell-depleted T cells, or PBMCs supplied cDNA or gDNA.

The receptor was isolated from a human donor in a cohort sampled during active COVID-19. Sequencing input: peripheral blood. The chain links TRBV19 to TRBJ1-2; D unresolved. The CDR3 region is CASTPYRVHYGYTF. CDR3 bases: TGTGCCAGTACACCATACCGGGTGCACTATGGCTACACCTTC.